A selection of T cell receptor beta chains follows, all from one sample in a study of blood T cells in healthy people across ages. MiXCR, applied by TCRdb to the 5' RACE reads, yields one record per CDR3 protein. The sample carries around 1.5 million distinct CDR3 sequences, 42% recorded once. Sequencing used blood. All receptors derive from a woman aged 18-29 years in good health. Each CDR3 is given with its conserved first and last residue. The D gene is left open where the match is weak. Clone size appears in some rows only: once, few, many, or a class for an expanded clone.

TRBV20-1	-	TRBJ2-3	-	CSAPGTPLADTRYF	TGCAGTGCGCCCGGGACCCCCCTTGCGGATACGCGGTATTTT
TRBV7-3	many	TRBJ1-1	-	CASSLTGGDTEAFF	TGTGCCAGCAGCTTAACCGGGGGGGACACTGAAGCTTTCTTT
TRBV20-1	-	TRBJ2-1	TRBD2	CSAPRGTSGFNEQFF	TGCAGTGCTCCCCGGGGGACTAGCGGCTTCAATGAGCAGTTCTTC
TRBV10-3	-	TRBJ2-7	-	CAISEGTIYEQYF	TGTGCCATCAGTGAGGGGACCATCTACGAGCAGTACTTC
TRBV27	once	TRBJ2-3	TRBD2	CASSYASGDTDTQYF	TGTGCCAGCAGCTATGCTAGCGGAGATACGGATACGCAGTATTTT
TRBV29-1	many	TRBJ1-2	TRBD1	CSVQGAGGYTF	TGCAGCGTTCAGGGGGCGGGTGGCTACACCTTC
TRBV20-1	few	TRBJ1-1	TRBD1	CSAGGTGQGTEAFF	TGCAGTGCTGGGGGGACAGGCCAGGGAACTGAAGCTTTCTTT
TRBV7-9	-	TRBJ1-2	-	CASTGGGASGYTF	TGTGCCAGCACTGGAGGGGGGGCTAGTGGCTACACCTTC
TRBV7-9	many	TRBJ1-1	-	CASSLVTEAFF	TGTGCCAGCAGTTTGGTGACTGAAGCTTTCTTT
TRBV20-1	-	TRBJ2-5	-	CSAAVGGRETQYF	TGCAGTGCTGCCGTAGGAGGGAGGGAGACCCAGTACTTC
TRBV5-1	few	TRBJ2-5	-	CASSSGRRVPIPETQYF	TGCGCCAGCAGCTCGGGTCGACGGGTTCCTATTCCGGAGACCCAGTACTTC
TRBV29-1	few	TRBJ2-1	-	CSARQQETQFF	TGCAGCGCAAGACAGCAAGAGACCCAGTTCTTC
TRBV11-2	-	TRBJ1-4	-	CASSKTQGGSEKLFF	TGTGCCAGCAGCAAAACACAGGGAGGCAGTGAAAAACTGTTTTTT
TRBV10-3	-	TRBJ1-2	-	CAIREDSGVGSGYTF	TGTGCCATCAGGGAGGACAGCGGCGTCGGCTCTGGCTACACCTTC
TRBV20-1	-	TRBJ2-3	TRBD1	CSALQGGTDTQYF	TGCAGTGCCCTACAGGGGGGCACAGATACGCAGTATTTT
TRBV5-1	once	TRBJ2-1	-	CASRGASSGGETQFF	TGCGCCAGCAGGGGGGCCTCTAGCGGAGGAGAGACCCAGTTCTTC
TRBV10-3	-	TRBJ2-5	TRBD1	CAIRNRGDDEQYF	TGTGCCATCAGGAACAGGGGGGACGATGAGCAGTACTTC
TRBV20-1	few	TRBJ2-1	-	CSAPEYNEQFF	TGCAGTGCTCCCGAGTACAATGAGCAGTTCTTC
TRBV18	-	TRBJ1-2	-	CASSPSTPYGAVYTF	TGTGCCAGCTCACCAAGTACCCCATACGGGGCGGTCTACACCTTC
TRBV18	-	TRBJ2-5	TRBD2	CASSPFSSGIDNEQYF	TGCGCCAGCTCACCATTCTCTAGCGGGATCGACAATGAGCAGTACTTC
TRBV29-1	-	TRBJ2-5	-	CSVLVGETQYF	TGCAGCGTTCTCGTAGGGGAGACCCAGTACTTC
TRBV24-1	-	TRBJ2-3	-	CATSDSVLGGQQYF	TGTGCCACCAGTGACTCTGTCTTGGGGGGACAGCAGTATTTT
TRBV6-1	-	TRBJ2-3	-	CASSPPRAGTSTDTQYF	TGTGCCAGCAGCCCCCCCCGGGCAGGGACTAGCACAGATACGCAGTATTTT
TRBV20-1	few	TRBJ2-7	TRBD2	CSATGLASEQYF	TGCAGTGCTACGGGACTAGCTTCCGAGCAGTACTTC
TRBV9	-	TRBJ2-1	-	CASSVSPVPYNEQFF	TGTGCCAGCAGTGTATCGCCCGTCCCTTACAATGAGCAGTTCTTC
TRBV6-6	-	TRBJ1-2	TRBD1	CASSPGTGILANYGYTF	TGTGCCAGCAGTCCCGGGACAGGGATTCTAGCTAACTATGGCTACACCTTC
TRBV7-2	few	TRBJ2-7	-	CASRRTSSSYEQYF	TGTGCCAGCAGACGGACTTCGAGCTCCTACGAGCAGTACTTC
TRBV20-1	few	TRBJ1-2	-	CSATRDNYGYTF	TGCAGTGCCACCAGGGATAACTATGGCTACACCTTC
TRBV5-6	-	TRBJ1-2	-	CASTLEAVYDYTF	TGTGCCAGCACCCTGGAGGCCGTCTATGACTACACCTTC
TRBV6-5	-	TRBJ1-5	-	CASSLLGPYSNQPQHF	TGTGCCAGCAGCTTACTGGGGCCGTATAGCAATCAGCCCCAGCATTTT
TRBV2	-	TRBJ2-3	-	CASSEFRDSFTDTQYF	TGTGCCAGCAGTGAATTCCGTGACAGCTTCACAGATACGCAGTATTTT
TRBV7-2	-	TRBJ2-5	-	CASSLQNIGTQYF	TGTGCCAGCAGCTTACAAAACATCGGCACCCAGTACTTC
TRBV2	-	TRBJ2-7	TRBD2	CASRGLAGAFYEQYF	TGTGCCAGCAGAGGACTAGCGGGAGCCTTCTACGAGCAGTACTTC
TRBV7-2	-	TRBJ2-7	-	CARKKGGVYEQYF	TGTGCCAGAAAAAAAGGCGGGGTCTACGAGCAGTACTTC
TRBV7-9	-	TRBJ2-7	TRBD1	CASSLDGGTGVHEQYF	TGTGCCAGCAGCTTAGATGGTGGGACAGGGGTGCACGAGCAGTACTTC
TRBV6-5	-	TRBJ1-2	-	CASSYSTEFNYGYTF	TGTGCCAGCAGTTACTCGACAGAGTTTAACTATGGCTACACCTTC
TRBV7-9	once	TRBJ2-5	TRBD1	CASSTSRDRGLQETQYF	TGTGCCAGCAGCACTAGCCGGGACAGGGGGCTCCAAGAGACCCAGTACTTC
TRBV20-1	once	TRBJ1-2	-	CSAKVRGHSYTF	TGCAGTGCGAAAGTCCGCGGACATAGCTACACCTTC
TRBV12-3/TRBV12-4	-	TRBJ1-5	-	CASSPRGWNSNQPQHF	TGTGCCAGCAGTCCGAGGGGTTGGAATAGCAATCAGCCCCAGCATTTT
TRBV5-1	-	TRBJ1-2	-	CASSMHRDGYTF	TGCGCCAGCAGCATGCACAGGGATGGCTACACCTTC
TRBV7-2	-	TRBJ2-7	-	CASSRPPTGVYNEQYF	TGTGCCAGCAGCCGCCCCCCTACGGGAGTTTACAATGAGCAGTACTTC
TRBV29-1	-	TRBJ2-1	-	CSSRSVVGEGNEQFF	TGCAGCTCCCGGTCTGTAGTGGGAGAGGGCAATGAGCAGTTCTTC
TRBV20-1	few	TRBJ1-6	-	CSAQPPTGPNSPLHF	TGCAGTGCTCAACCCCCGACGGGACCTAATTCACCCCTCCACTTT
TRBV25-1	-	TRBJ2-5	TRBD1	CASSILGQRAGETQYF	TGTGCCAGCAGTATACTGGGACAGAGGGCGGGAGAGACCCAGTACTTC
TRBV2	few	TRBJ2-7	-	CASSEEGDEQYF	TGTGCCAGCAGTGAAGAAGGGGACGAGCAGTACTTC
TRBV20-1	-	TRBJ2-7	-	CSAPTITSRGYEQYF	TGCAGTGCCCCAACCATTACTAGTAGGGGCTACGAGCAGTACTTC
TRBV5-1	-	TRBJ2-7	-	CASSLPNAYEQYF	TGCGCCAGCAGCTTGCCGAACGCCTACGAGCAGTACTTC
TRBV6-2/TRBV6-3	-	TRBJ2-7	-	CASTSAGLYEQYF	TGTGCCAGCACCTCGGCGGGGTTGTACGAGCAGTACTTC
TRBV3-1	-	TRBJ2-7	-	CASSQAFGEGVYNEQYF	TGTGCCAGCAGCCAAGCTTTTGGGGAGGGGGTTTACAATGAGCAGTACTTC
TRBV12-3/TRBV12-4	-	TRBJ2-1	TRBD2	CASSDPAGDNYNEQFF	TGTGCCAGCAGTGACCCAGCGGGAGACAACTACAATGAGCAGTTCTTC
TRBV27	few	TRBJ2-7	TRBD1	CASSLSGQGLYEQYF	TGTGCCAGCAGTTTGTCGGGACAGGGCTTGTACGAGCAGTACTTC
TRBV5-1	few	TRBJ1-1	-	CASSFGNWGTEAFF	TGCGCCAGCAGCTTCGGAAACTGGGGAACTGAAGCTTTCTTT
TRBV3-1	medium-sized	TRBJ1-1	TRBD1	CASTPQGRWTEAFF	TGTGCCAGCACCCCACAGGGGAGGTGGACTGAAGCTTTCTTT
TRBV12-3/TRBV12-4	-	TRBJ1-6	-	CASSLDNHSPLHF	TGTGCCAGCAGTTTAGACAACCATTCACCCCTCCACTTT
TRBV5-5	few	TRBJ2-5	-	CASSPGQAAEETQYF	TGTGCCAGCAGCCCGGGTCAAGCTGCTGAGGAGACCCAGTACTTC
TRBV6-5	-	TRBJ2-4	-	CASSLLSKQYF	TGTGCCAGCAGTTTACTCAGCAAGCAGTACTTC
TRBV6-1	few	TRBJ2-3	-	CASRSLAASTDTQYF	TGTGCCAGCAGGTCGCTAGCAGCTAGCACAGATACGCAGTATTTT
TRBV18	-	TRBJ2-7	TRBD1	CASSPLDRDPYEQYF	TGTGCCAGCTCACCACTAGACAGGGACCCCTACGAGCAGTACTTC
TRBV2	-	TRBJ2-3	TRBD2	CASSEMAGGSDTQYF	TGTGCCAGCAGTGAAATGGCGGGGGGTTCAGATACGCAGTATTTT